There are many counts of the clone carrying this T cell receptor beta chain. Germline values: CDR1 LGHNA, CDR2 YNFKEQ. The CDR3 extends over 17 amino acids. The V gene lost 0 bases and the J gene lost 3 bases, with 18 bases spanning the gap. These data are taken from a study of molecular identifiers for immune sequencing clone quantification. Study overall: Replicate RNA came from about 20,000 or 100,000 naive CD8 cells and was split five ways, and four parts were sequenced.

In TCRdb, the PCR reads were re-called with MiXCR into one record per CDR3 protein. Of around 82,000 distinct CDR3 sequences listed, over 15% are singletons. J is TRBJ2-7 and V is TRBV4-2, with a weak D call TRBD2 (6 bases). The sequenced sample was naive CD8+ T cells from blood, with Jurkat cell RNA spiked in. Subset indicated: FACS-sorted CD8+CD4-CCR7+CD45RA+ naive T cells. The TCR sequence derives from a human donor in good health. Some libraries in this study had Jurkat cell RNA spiked in. The CDR3 DNA follows: TGTGCCAGCAGCCAAGAGGGTAGCGGCCCCCTCGGCTACGAGCAGTACTTC. Translated: CASSQEGSGPLGYEQYF.